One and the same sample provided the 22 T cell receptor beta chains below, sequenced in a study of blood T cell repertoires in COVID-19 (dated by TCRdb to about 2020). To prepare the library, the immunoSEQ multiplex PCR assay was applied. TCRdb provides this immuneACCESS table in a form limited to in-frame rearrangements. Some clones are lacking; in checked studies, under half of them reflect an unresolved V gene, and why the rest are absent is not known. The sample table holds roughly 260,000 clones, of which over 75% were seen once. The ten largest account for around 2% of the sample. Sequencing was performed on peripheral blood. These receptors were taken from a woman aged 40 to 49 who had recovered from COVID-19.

CDR3 loop: CASSSTGTGGIYGYTF. The CDR3 DNA reads as TGTGCCAGCAGCTCGACCGGGACAGGGGGCATCTATGGCTACACCTTC. The chain recombines TRBV7-9 with TRBJ1-2; TRBD1 matches at 12 bases. This CDR3 region has 16 residues. J lost 4 bases, V lost 4 bases, and 7 bases had no gene match. Germline lookup yields CDR1 SEHNR and CDR2 FQNEAQ (reference sequence).

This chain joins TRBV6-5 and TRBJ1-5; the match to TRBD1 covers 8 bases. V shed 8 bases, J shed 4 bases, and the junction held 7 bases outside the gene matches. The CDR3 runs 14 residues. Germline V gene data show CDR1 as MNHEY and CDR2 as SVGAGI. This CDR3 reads CASEKWTGNQPQHF. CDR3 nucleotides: TGTGCCAGCGAAAAATGGACAGGGAATCAGCCCCAGCATTTT.

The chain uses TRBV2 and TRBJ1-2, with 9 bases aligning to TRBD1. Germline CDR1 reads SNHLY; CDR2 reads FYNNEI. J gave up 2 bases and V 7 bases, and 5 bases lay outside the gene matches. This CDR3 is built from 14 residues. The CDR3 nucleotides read TGTGCCAGCACAACACAGGGGGCAAACTATGGCTACACCTTC. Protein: CASTTQGANYGYTF.

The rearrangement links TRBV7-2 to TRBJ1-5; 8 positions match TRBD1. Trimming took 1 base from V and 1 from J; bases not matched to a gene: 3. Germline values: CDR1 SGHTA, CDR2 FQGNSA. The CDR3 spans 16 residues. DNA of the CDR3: TGTGCCAGCAGCTTAGTGGGGACAGGAAGCAATCAGCCCCAGCATTTT. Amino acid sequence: CASSLVGTGSNQPQHF. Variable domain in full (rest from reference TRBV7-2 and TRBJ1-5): GAGVSQSPSNKVTEKGKDVELRCDPISGHTALYWYRQSLGQGLEFLIYFQGNSAPDKSGLPSDRFSAERTGGSVSTLTIQRTQQEDSAVYLCASSLVGTGSNQPQHFGDGTRLSIL.

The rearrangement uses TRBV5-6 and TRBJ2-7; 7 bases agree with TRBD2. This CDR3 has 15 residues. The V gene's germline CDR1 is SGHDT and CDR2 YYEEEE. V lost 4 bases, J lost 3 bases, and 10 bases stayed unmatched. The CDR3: CASSGDGLGRYEQYF. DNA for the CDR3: TGTGCCAGCAGCGGGGATGGACTAGGGCGCTACGAGCAGTACTTC.

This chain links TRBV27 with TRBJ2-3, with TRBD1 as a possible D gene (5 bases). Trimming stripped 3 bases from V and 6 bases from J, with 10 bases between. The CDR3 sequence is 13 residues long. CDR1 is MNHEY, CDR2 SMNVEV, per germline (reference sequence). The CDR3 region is CASSFQGGDTQYF. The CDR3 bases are TGTGCCAGCAGTTTTCAGGGTGGCGATACGCAGTATTTT.

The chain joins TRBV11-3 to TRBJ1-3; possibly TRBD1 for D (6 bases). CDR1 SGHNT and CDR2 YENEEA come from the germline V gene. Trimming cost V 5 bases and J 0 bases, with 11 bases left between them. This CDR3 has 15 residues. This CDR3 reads CASSRDILSGNTIYF. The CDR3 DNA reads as TGTGCCAGCAGCAGGGACATACTCTCTGGAAACACCATATATTTT.

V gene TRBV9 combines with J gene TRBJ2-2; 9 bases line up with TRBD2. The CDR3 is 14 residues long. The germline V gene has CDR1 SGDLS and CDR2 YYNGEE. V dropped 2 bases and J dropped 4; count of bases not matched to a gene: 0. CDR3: CASSVSGGTGELFF. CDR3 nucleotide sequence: TGTGCCAGCAGCGTTAGCGGGGGCACCGGGGAGCTGTTTTTT.

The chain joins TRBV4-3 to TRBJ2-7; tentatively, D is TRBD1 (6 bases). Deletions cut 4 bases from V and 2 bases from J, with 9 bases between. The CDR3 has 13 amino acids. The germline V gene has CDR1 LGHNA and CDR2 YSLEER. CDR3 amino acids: CASSRDRTYEQYF. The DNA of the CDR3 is TGCGCCAGCAGCCGAGACAGGACCTACGAGCAGTACTTC.

This CDR3 reads CASSPAQGASQGETQYF. DNA of the CDR3: TGCGCCAGCAGCCCTGCGCAGGGGGCGTCTCAAGGGGAGACCCAGTACTTC. This chain connects TRBV4-1 to TRBJ2-5; the match to TRBD1 covers 8 bases. The length of the CDR3 is 17 residues. Trimming took 4 bases from V and 5 from J; bases not matched to a gene: 15. The germline V gene encodes CDR1 MGHRA and CDR2 YSYEKL.

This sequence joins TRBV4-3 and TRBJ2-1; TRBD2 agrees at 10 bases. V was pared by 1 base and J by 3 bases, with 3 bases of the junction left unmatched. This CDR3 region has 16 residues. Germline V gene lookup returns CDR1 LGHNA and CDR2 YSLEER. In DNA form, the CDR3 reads TGCGCCAGCAGCCAAGGTCCTAGCGGGGGCTACAATGAGCAGTTCTTC. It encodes CASSQGPSGGYNEQFF.

The DNA for the CDR3 is TGTGCCAGCAGCACAAAGGAGGTTCGTACCTACAATGAGCAGTTCTTC. Translated: CASSTKEVRTYNEQFF. The J gene is TRBJ2-1, the V gene TRBV11-2; D possibly corresponds to TRBD2 (5 bases). The CDR3 has 16 residues. V gave up 5 bases and J gave up 2 bases, with 16 bases separating them. Germline V lookup: CDR1 SGHAT, CDR2 FQNNGV.

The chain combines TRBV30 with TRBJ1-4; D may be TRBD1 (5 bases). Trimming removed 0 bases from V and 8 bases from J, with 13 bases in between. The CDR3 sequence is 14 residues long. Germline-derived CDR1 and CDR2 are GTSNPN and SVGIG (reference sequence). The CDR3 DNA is TGTGCCTGGAGTGTACAAGGGGCGGGAGAAAAACTGTTTTTT. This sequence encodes CAWSVQGAGEKLFF.

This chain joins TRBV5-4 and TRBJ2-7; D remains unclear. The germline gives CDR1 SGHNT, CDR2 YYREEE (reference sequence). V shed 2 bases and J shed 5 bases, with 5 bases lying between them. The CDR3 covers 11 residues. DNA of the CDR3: TGTGCCAGCAGCTTCTACCACGAGCAGTACTTC. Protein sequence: CASSFYHEQYF.

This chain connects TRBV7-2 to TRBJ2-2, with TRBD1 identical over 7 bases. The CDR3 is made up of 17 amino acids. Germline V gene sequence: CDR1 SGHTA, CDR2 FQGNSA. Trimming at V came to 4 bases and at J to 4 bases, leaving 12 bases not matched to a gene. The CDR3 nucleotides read TGTGCCAGCAGCTCCGCTACAGGGGCGGCGAGCACCGGGGAGCTGTTTTTT. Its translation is CASSSATGAASTGELFF.

CDR3 amino acids: CASSARTPETQYF. CDR3 bases: TGTGCCAGCAGCGCCCGGACTCCAGAGACCCAGTACTTC. The rearrangement uses TRBV13 and TRBJ2-5; TRBD2 is a possible D gene (5 bases). Between the trimmed V and J ends, which lost 5 bases and 4 bases, there was a span of 11 bases. Germline V gene lookup returns CDR1 PRHDT and CDR2 FYEKMQ (reference sequence). The CDR3 has 13 residues.

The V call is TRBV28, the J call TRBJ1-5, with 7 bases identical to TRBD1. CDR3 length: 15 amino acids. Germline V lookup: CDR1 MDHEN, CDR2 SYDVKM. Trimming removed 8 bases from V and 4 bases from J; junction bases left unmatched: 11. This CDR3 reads CASYTGALLNQPQHF. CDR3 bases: TGTGCCAGCTATACAGGGGCCCTTCTTAATCAGCCCCAGCATTTT. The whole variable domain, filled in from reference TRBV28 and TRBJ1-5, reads DVKVTQSSRYLVKRTGEKVFLECVQDMDHENMFWYRQDPGLGLRLIYFSYDVKMKEKGDIPEGYSVSREKKERFSLILESASTNQTSMYLCASYTGALLNQPQHFGDGTRLSIL.

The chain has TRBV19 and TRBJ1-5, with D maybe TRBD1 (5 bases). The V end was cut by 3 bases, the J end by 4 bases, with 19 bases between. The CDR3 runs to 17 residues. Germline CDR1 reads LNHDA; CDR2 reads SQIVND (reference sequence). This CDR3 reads CASSMLQGGPWNQPQHF. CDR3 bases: TGTGCCAGTAGTATGTTGCAGGGAGGCCCCTGGAATCAGCCCCAGCATTTT.

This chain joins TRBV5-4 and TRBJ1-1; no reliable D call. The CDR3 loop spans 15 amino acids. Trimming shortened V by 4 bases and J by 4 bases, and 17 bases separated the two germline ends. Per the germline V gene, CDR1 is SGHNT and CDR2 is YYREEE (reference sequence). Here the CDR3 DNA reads TGTGCCAGCAGCCTCAGTCAGGCTTATGGCACTGAAGCTTTCTTT. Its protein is CASSLSQAYGTEAFF.

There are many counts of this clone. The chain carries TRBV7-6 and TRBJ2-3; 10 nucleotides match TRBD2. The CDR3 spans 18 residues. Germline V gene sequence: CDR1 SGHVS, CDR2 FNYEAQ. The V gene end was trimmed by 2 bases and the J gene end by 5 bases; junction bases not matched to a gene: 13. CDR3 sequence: CASSLSGWVAGGKDTQYF. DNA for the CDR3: TGTGCCAGCAGCTTATCAGGTTGGGTAGCGGGGGGAAAAGATACGCAGTATTTT.

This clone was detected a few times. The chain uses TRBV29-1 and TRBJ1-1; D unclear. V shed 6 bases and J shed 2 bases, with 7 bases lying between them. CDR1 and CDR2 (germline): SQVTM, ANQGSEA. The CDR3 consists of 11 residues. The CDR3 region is CSVRSNTEAFF. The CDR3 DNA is TGCAGCGTACGGAGCAACACTGAAGCTTTCTTT.

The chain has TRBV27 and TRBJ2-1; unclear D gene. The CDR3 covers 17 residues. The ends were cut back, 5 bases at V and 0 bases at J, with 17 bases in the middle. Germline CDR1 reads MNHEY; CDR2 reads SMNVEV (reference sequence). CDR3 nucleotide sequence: TGTGCCAGCAGTCCCCGGGTGTTCTCGAGCTCCTACAATGAGCAGTTCTTC. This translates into CASSPRVFSSSYNEQFF.